This TCR beta chain was observed in a study of vaccination and CD4 T cells after COVID-19. Across the whole study: Sampling that followed vaccination took place a median around 71 days after dose two, within a range of 14 to 241.

The CDR3 is 14 amino acids. Trimming removed 3 bases from V and 7 bases from J; junction bases left unmatched: 9. CDR1 and CDR2 from the germline V gene are SGHNT and YENEEA. Cultured CD4+ T-cell DNA underwent Oncomine TCR Beta short-read sequencing. TCRdb itself ran the PCR reads through MiXCR, one entry per CDR3 protein. The profile shows approximately 9,700 distinct CDR3 sequences, 26% of them singletons. About this clonotype: The antigen is unknown.

As to treatment: roughly nine-day PBMC culture with coronavirus spike peptide pools or control peptides (ViraFEST assay). The sample in question was CD4+ T cells from blood, cultured in vitro, obtained before SARS-CoV-2 vaccination. The J gene is TRBJ2-7, the V gene TRBV11-3, with 7 bases fitting TRBD1. This sequence was found in a human donor who received a COVID-19 vaccine. The DNA of the CDR3 is TGTGCCAGCAGCTTGGGACAGACCCTAGAGGAGCAGTACTTC. Its protein is CASSLGQTLEEQYF.